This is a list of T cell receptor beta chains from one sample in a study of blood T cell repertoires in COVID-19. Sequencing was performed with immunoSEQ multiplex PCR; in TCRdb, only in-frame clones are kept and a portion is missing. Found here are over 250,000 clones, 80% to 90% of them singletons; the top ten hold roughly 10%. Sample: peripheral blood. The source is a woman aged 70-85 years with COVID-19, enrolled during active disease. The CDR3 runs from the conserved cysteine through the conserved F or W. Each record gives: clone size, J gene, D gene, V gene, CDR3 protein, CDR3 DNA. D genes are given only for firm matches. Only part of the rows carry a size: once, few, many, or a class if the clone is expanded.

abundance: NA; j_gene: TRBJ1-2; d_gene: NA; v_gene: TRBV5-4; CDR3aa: CASSLAADYGYTF; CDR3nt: TGTGCCAGCAGCTTGGCCGCGGACTATGGCTACACCTTC
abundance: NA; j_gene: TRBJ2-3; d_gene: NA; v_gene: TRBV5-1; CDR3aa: CASSIRGGTDTQYF; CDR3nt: TGCGCCAGCTCAATCAGGGGCGGCACAGATACGCAGTATTTT
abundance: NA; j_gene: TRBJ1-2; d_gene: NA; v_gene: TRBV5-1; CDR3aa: CASSERQTAGGYTF; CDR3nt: TGCGCCAGCAGCGAAAGACAGACGGCCGGTGGCTACACCTTC
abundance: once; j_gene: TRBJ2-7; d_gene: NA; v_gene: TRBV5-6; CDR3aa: CASSSGGGKWEVSEQYF; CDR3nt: TGTGCCAGCAGCTCCGGAGGAGGTAAATGGGAGGTATCCGAGCAGTACTTC
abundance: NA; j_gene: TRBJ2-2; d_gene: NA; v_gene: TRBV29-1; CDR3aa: CSVVTANTGELFF; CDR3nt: TGCAGCGTGGTGACAGCGAACACCGGGGAGCTGTTTTTT
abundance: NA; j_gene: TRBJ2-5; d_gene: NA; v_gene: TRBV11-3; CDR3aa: CASSSSMSPTGQETQYF; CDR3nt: TGTGCCAGCAGCTCATCAATGTCCCCGACAGGCCAAGAGACCCAGTACTTC
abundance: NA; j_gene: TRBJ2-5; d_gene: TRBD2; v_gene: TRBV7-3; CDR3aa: CASSDASGSQTQYF; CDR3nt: TGTGCCAGCAGCGACGCTAGCGGGAGTCAGACCCAGTACTTC
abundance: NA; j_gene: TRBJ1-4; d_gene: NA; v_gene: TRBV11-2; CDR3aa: CASSLPTGDHEKLFF; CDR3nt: TGTGCCAGCAGCCTTCCGACAGGTGATCATGAAAAACTGTTTTTT
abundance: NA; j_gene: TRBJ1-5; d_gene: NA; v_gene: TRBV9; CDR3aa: CASSVGEDQPQHF; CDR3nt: TGTGCCAGCAGCGTCGGGGAGGATCAGCCCCAGCATTTT
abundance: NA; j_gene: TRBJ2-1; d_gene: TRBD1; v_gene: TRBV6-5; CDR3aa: CASRDIGQGQFF; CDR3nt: TGTGCCAGCAGGGACATCGGACAGGGGCAGTTCTTC
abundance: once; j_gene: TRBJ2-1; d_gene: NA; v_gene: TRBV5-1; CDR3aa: CASNLESSVYNEQFF; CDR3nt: TGCGCCAGCAACCTGGAATCTAGCGTCTACAATGAGCAGTTCTTC
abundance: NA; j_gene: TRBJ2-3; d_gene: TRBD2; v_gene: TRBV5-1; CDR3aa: CASSSQISGANTDTQYF; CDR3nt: TGCGCCAGCAGCTCACAAATTAGCGGGGCGAACACAGATACGCAGTATTTT
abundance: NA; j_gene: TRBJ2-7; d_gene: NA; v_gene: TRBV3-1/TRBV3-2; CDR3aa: CASSHHYEQYF; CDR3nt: TGTGCCAGCAGCCATCACTACGAGCAGTACTTC
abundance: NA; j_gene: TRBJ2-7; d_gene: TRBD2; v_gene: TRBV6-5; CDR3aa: CASSRERELGYEQYF; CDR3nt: TGTGCCAGCAGCCGAGAGCGGGAGTTGGGCTACGAGCAGTACTTC
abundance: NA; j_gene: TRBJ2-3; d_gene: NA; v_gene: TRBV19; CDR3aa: CASSPAGLFDTQYF; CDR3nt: TGTGCCAGTAGTCCGGCGGGCCTCTTCGATACGCAGTATTTT
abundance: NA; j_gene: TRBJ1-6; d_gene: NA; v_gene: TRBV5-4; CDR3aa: CASSLDPGRLIVDSPLHF; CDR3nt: TGTGCCAGCAGCTTGGATCCAGGGAGGCTTATAGTTGATTCACCCCTCCACTTT
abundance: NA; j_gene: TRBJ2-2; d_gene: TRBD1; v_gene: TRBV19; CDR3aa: CASSRQGLYTGELFF; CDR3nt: TGTGCCAGTAGTCGACAGGGTCTGTACACCGGGGAGCTGTTTTTT
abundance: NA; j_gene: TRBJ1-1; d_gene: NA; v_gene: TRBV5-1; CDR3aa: CASSLAGIWRTEAFF; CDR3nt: TGCGCCAGCAGCTTGGCAGGTATATGGCGCACTGAAGCTTTCTTT
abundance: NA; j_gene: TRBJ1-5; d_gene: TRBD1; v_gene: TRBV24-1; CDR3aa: CATSRTGGDQPQHF; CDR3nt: TGTGCCACCAGTAGGACAGGGGGCGATCAGCCCCAGCATTTT
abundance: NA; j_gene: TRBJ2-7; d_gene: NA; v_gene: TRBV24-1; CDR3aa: CATSSDTSYEQYF; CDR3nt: TGTGCCACCAGCTCGGACACTTCCTACGAGCAGTACTTC
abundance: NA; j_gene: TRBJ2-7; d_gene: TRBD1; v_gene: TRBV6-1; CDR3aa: CASSESGQGFYEQYF; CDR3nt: TGTGCCAGCAGTGAATCAGGACAGGGGTTCTACGAGCAGTACTTC
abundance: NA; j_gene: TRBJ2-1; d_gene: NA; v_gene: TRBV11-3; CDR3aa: CASSLEGGVGYNEQFF; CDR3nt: TGTGCCAGCAGCTTAGAAGGGGGAGTGGGCTACAATGAGCAGTTCTTC
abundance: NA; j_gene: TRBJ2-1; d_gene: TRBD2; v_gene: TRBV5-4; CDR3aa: CASSRGLDRSYNEQFF; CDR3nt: TGTGCCAGCAGCAGAGGACTAGATCGGAGCTACAATGAGCAGTTCTTC
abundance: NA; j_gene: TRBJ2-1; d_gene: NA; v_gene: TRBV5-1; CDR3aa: CASSLAQGFNNEQFF; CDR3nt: TGCGCCAGCAGCTTGGCGCAGGGTTTTAACAATGAGCAGTTCTTC
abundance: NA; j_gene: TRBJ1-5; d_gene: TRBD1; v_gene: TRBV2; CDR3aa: CASNGGTGIHQPQHF; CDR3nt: TGTGCCAGCAACGGAGGGACAGGGATACATCAGCCCCAGCATTTT
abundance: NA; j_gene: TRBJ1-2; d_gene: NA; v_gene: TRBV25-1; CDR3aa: CASSDGTYGYTF; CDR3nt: TGTGCCAGCAGTGACGGTACCTATGGCTACACCTTC
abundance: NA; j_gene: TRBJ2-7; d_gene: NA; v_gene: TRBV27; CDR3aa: CASSLTGSSLYEQYF; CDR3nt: TGTGCCAGCAGTTTAACAGGGAGCAGCCTCTACGAGCAGTACTTC
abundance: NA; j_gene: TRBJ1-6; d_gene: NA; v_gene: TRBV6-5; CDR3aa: CASTYSVGGSDSPLHF; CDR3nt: TGTGCCAGCACTTACTCTGTGGGGGGATCGGATTCACCCCTCCACTTT
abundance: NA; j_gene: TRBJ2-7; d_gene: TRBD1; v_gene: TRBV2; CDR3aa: CASSGRQGSFEQYF; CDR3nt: TGTGCCAGCAGTGGACGACAGGGGTCCTTCGAGCAGTACTTC
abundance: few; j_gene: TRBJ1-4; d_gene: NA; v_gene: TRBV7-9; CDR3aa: CASSGPSATNEKLFF; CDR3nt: TGTGCCAGCAGCGGGCCATCTGCAACTAATGAAAAACTGTTTTTT
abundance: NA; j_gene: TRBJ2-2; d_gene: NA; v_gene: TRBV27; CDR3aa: CASSSRAFGGTGELFF; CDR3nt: TGTGCCAGCAGTTCCCGGGCCTTCGGGGGCACCGGGGAGCTGTTTTTT
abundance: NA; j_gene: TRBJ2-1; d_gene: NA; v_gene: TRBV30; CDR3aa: CAWTTGLADEQFF; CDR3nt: TGTGCCTGGACCACAGGGCTAGCGGATGAGCAGTTCTTC
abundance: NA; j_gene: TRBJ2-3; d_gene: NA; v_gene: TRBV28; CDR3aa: CASSRTHSGGKDTQYF; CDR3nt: TGTGCCAGCAGCCGGACTCATTCAGGGGGGAAGGATACGCAGTATTTT
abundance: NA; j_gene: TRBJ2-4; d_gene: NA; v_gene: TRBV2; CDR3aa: CASSELRGKANIQYF; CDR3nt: TGTGCCAGCAGTGAGCTTCGGGGTAAAGCAAACATTCAGTACTTC
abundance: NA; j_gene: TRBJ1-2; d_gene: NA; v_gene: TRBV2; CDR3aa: CASSEDRQGGYGYTF; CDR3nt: TGTGCCAGCAGTGAAGATCGGCAGGGTGGCTATGGCTACACCTTC
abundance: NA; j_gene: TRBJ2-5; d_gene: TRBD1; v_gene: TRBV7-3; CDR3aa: CASSPGQGVETQYF; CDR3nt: TGTGCCAGCAGCCCCGGACAGGGAGTGGAGACCCAGTACTTC
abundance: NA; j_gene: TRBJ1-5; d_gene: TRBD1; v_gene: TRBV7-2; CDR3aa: CASSYHRDRDQPQHF; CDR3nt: TGTGCCAGCAGCTACCACCGGGACAGGGATCAGCCCCAGCATTTT
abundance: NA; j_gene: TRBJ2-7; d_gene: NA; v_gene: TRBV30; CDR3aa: CAWSLLARAYEQYF; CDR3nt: TGTGCCTGGTCCCTGCTTGCCAGGGCCTACGAGCAGTACTTC
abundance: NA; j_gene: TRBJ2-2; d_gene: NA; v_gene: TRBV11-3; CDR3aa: CASSLVRTGELFF; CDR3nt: TGTGCCAGCAGCTTAGTTCGGACCGGGGAGCTGTTTTTT
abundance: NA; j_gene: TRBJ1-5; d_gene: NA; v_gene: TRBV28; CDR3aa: CASSPGRSNQPQHF; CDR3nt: TGTGCCAGCAGTCCCGGCAGGAGCAATCAGCCCCAGCATTTT
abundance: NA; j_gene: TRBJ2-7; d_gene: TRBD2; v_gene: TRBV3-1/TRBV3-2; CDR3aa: CASSQALAGNEQYF; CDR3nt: TGTGCCAGCAGCCAAGCACTAGCGGGAAACGAGCAGTACTTC
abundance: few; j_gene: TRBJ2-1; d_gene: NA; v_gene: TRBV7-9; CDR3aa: CASSTGVQEYSYNEQFF; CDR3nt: TGTGCCAGCAGTACAGGTGTGCAGGAGTACTCCTACAATGAGCAGTTCTTC
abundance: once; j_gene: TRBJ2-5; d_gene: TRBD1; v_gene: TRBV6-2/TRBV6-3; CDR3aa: CASSYDRTGQETQYF; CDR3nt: TGTGCCAGCAGTTACGACCGGACAGGACAAGAGACCCAGTACTTC
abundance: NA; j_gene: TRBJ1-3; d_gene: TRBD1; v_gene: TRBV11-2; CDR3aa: CASSRTGKAGNTIYF; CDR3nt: TGTGCCAGCAGCCGGACAGGAAAAGCTGGAAACACCATATATTTT
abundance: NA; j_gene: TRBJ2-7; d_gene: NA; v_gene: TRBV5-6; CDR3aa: CASSLPPGPAGEQYF; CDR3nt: TGTGCCAGCAGCTTACCCCCGGGCCCGGCGGGCGAGCAGTACTTC
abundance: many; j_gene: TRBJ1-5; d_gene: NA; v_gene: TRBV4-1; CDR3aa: CASSLDSNQPQHF; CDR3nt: TGCGCCAGCAGCCTGGACAGTAATCAGCCCCAGCATTTT
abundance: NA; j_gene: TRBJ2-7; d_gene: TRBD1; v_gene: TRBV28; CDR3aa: CASENRQGASYEQYF; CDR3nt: TGTGCCAGCGAGAATCGACAGGGGGCTTCCTACGAGCAGTACTTC
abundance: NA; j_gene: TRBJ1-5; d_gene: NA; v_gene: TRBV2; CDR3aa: CASSPPGVQPQHF; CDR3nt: TGTGCCAGCAGTCCCCCGGGGGTTCAGCCCCAGCATTTT
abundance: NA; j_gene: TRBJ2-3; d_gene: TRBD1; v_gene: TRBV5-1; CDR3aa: CASSLTGGIDTQYF; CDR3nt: TGCGCCAGCAGCTTAACAGGGGGCATAGATACGCAGTATTTT
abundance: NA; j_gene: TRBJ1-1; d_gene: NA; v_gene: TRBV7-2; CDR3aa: CASSGGGGEAFF; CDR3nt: TGTGCCAGCAGCGGCGGGGGAGGGGAAGCTTTCTTT